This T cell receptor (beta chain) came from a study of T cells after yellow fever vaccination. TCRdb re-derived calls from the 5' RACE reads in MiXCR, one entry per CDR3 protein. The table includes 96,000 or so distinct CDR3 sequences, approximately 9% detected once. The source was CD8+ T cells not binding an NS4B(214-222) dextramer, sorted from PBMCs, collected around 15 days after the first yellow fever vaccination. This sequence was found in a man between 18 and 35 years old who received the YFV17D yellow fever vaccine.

The CDR3 DNA follows: TGTGCCAGCAGCCCCCCCTCCACTCGACGGGCCGAAGAAAAACTGTTTTTT. Translated: CASSPPSTRRAEEKLFF. This chain links TRBV3-1 with TRBJ1-4; no clear D gene. There are 17 residues in the CDR3. V gave up 4 bases and J gave up 8 bases, with 23 bases separating them. Per germline, CDR1 LGHDT and CDR2 YNNKEL (reference sequence).